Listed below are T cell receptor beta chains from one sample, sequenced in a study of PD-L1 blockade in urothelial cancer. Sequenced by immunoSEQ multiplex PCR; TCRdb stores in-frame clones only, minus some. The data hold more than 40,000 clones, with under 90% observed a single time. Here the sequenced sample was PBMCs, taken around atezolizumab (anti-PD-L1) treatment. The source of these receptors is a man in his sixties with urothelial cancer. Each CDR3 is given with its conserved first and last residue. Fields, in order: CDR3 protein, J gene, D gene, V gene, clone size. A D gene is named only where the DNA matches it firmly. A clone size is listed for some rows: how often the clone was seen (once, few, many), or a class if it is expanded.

cdr3_aa: CASSLASPSIGGTQYF
j_call: TRBJ2-5
d_call: NA
v_call: TRBV7-8
clone_size: NA

cdr3_aa: CAISETGDIYNSPLHF
j_call: TRBJ1-6
d_call: NA
v_call: TRBV10-3
clone_size: NA

cdr3_aa: CASSPTPGGGLGYTF
j_call: TRBJ1-2
d_call: TRBD1
v_call: TRBV27
clone_size: few

cdr3_aa: CSVEGQNTGELFF
j_call: TRBJ2-2
d_call: NA
v_call: TRBV29-1
clone_size: NA

cdr3_aa: CASSDPRGLNEKLFF
j_call: TRBJ1-4
d_call: NA
v_call: TRBV2
clone_size: NA

cdr3_aa: CASSRSRGQGRAEAFF
j_call: TRBJ1-1
d_call: TRBD1
v_call: TRBV4-1
clone_size: NA

cdr3_aa: CASSFGAGNANTGELFF
j_call: TRBJ2-2
d_call: NA
v_call: TRBV7-2
clone_size: NA

cdr3_aa: CASSFDKTGQAVLTDTQYF
j_call: TRBJ2-3
d_call: TRBD1
v_call: TRBV5-1
clone_size: NA

cdr3_aa: CASSVQENSNQPQHF
j_call: TRBJ1-5
d_call: NA
v_call: TRBV6-1
clone_size: few

cdr3_aa: CASSQEEIGPSRVDTQYF
j_call: TRBJ2-3
d_call: NA
v_call: TRBV4-2
clone_size: NA

cdr3_aa: CASSLDGAQGNEKLFF
j_call: TRBJ1-4
d_call: NA
v_call: TRBV5-1
clone_size: NA

cdr3_aa: CASSRGRHNEQFF
j_call: TRBJ2-1
d_call: NA
v_call: TRBV19
clone_size: many

cdr3_aa: CASSLIQGAGGYTF
j_call: TRBJ1-2
d_call: TRBD1
v_call: TRBV7-9
clone_size: NA

cdr3_aa: CASSLDDRGREQFF
j_call: TRBJ2-1
d_call: TRBD1
v_call: TRBV7-6
clone_size: NA

cdr3_aa: CASSRKEEAFF
j_call: TRBJ1-1
d_call: NA
v_call: TRBV6-1
clone_size: NA

cdr3_aa: CASSQPVGTGAPEQYF
j_call: TRBJ2-7
d_call: TRBD1
v_call: TRBV4-1
clone_size: NA

cdr3_aa: CASSGRLAPTGELFF
j_call: TRBJ2-2
d_call: TRBD2
v_call: TRBV2
clone_size: NA

cdr3_aa: CASSLTPGQVYEQYF
j_call: TRBJ2-7
d_call: TRBD1
v_call: TRBV7-6
clone_size: NA